This T cell receptor (beta chain) was profiled in a study of beta chain features in type 1 diabetes. The CDR3 covers 16 residues. Looked up from germline, CDR1 is SEHNR and CDR2 is FQNEAQ (reference sequence). V was cut by 4 bases and J by 1 base, with 13 bases left in between. This clone was detected a few times. Its antigen is not identified. Findings of the study overall: Type 1 diabetes patients showed a moderate but significant shortening of TCRB CDR3s in all four CD4+ subsets. Sequencing used cDNA, and cells with high TCR expression could therefore be over-represented.

Expressed TCRB transcripts were sequenced after all isolated RNA was converted to cDNA. Using immunoSEQ multiplex PCR, the repertoire was profiled, and TCRdb retains in-frame clones only, with some absent. Of about 700,000 clones in the sample, around 15% were seen once. The chain carries TRBV7-9 and TRBJ2-2; the D gene is possibly TRBD1 (6 bases). The receptor was derived from a man between 18 and 29 years old with type 1 diabetes. What was sequenced was naive CD4+ T cells from blood. This chain's CDR3 is CASSSRDIMNTGELFF. The CDR3 DNA reads as TGTGCCAGCAGCTCCCGGGACATCATGAACACCGGGGAGCTGTTTTTT. The entire variable domain, with the rest obtained from reference TRBV7-9 and TRBJ2-2, is as follows: DTGVSQNPRHKITKRGQNVTFRCDPISEHNRLYWYRQTLGQGPEFLTYFQNEAQLEKSRLLSDRFSAERPKGSFSTLEIQRTEQGDSAMYLCASSSRDIMNTGELFFGEGSRLTVL.